One and the same sample provided the 4 T cell receptor beta chains below, sequenced in a study of neurological immune-mediated disorders. MiXCR, applied by TCRdb to the 5' RACE reads, yields one record per CDR3 protein. The sample holds 50,000 or so distinct CDR3 sequences, over 10% seen once. Sequenced: PBMCs. The receptors were gathered from a man between 60 and 75 years old in good health.

This clonotype appeared many times. The chain couples TRBV7-2 to TRBJ2-1, with a possible D match to TRBD1 (5 bases). V gave up 5 bases and J gave up 0 bases, with 11 bases separating them. The CDR3 sequence is 15 residues long. CDR1 and CDR2 (germline): SGHTA, FQGNSA. For the CDR3, the DNA is TGTGCCAGCAGCGCCAGGGCAAGCTCCTACAATGAGCAGTTCTTC. This translates into CASSARASSYNEQFF.

This clonotype was seen ten or more times. The chain uses TRBV20-1 and TRBJ2-5; 15 positions agree with TRBD2. The V gene's germline CDR1 is DFQATT and CDR2 SNEGSKA (reference sequence). The CDR3 consists of 15 residues. Trimming took 6 bases from V and 2 from J; bases not matched to a gene: 4. The CDR3 region has the DNA TGCAGTGCCGGACTAGCGGGGGGGGGGCAAGAGACCCAGTACTTC. It encodes CSAGLAGGGQETQYF.

In its sample, this clonotype was seen many times. V usage is TRBV28 and J usage is TRBJ2-7; a possible D gene is TRBD2 (6 bases). The CDR3 is 13 amino acids. Germline CDR1 is MDHEN and CDR2 is SYDVKM. Trimming took off 5 bases at V and 1 base at J, with 9 bases between the two ends. CDR3 protein: CASSPGGSYEQYF. The CDR3 DNA reads as TGTGCCAGCAGTCCCGGGGGATCCTACGAGCAGTACTTC.

There are a few counts of this clonotype. This sequence joins TRBV7-9 and TRBJ2-5; tentatively, D is TRBD1 or TRBD2 (5 bases each). Between the trimmed V and J ends, which lost 4 bases and 5 bases, there was a span of 17 bases. This CDR3 is 15 amino acids long. Germline CDR1 and CDR2: SEHNR and FQNEAQ (reference sequence). DNA for the CDR3: TGTGCCAGCAGCTCCGGGCCTCTCGAGGGGGAGACCCAGTACTTC. Its protein is CASSSGPLEGETQYF.